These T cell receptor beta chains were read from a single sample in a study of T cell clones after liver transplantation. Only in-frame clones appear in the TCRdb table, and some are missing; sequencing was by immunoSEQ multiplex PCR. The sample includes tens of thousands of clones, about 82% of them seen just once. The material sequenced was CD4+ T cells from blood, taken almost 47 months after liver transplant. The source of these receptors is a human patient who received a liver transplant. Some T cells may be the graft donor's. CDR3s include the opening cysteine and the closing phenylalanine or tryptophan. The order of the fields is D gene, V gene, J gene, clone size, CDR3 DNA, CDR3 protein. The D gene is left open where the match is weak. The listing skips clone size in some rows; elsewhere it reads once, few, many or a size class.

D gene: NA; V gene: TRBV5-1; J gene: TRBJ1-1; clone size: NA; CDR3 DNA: TGCGCCAGCAGCTGGCTGGACAGCAACACTGAAGCTTTCTTT; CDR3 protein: CASSWLDSNTEAFF
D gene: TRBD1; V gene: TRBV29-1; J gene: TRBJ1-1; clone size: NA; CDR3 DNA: TGCAGCGTCCACGGGGACAGGGCAGTGGACACTGAAGCTTTCTTT; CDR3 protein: CSVHGDRAVDTEAFF
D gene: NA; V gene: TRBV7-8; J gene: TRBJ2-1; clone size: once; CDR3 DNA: TGTGCCAGCAGCTTAGTACAGGGCTATGAGCAGTTCTTC; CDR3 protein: CASSLVQGYEQFF
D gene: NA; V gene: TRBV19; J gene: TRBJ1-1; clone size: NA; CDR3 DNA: TGTGCCAGTAGTATTTTCACGGGTAACACTGAAGCTTTCTTT; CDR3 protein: CASSIFTGNTEAFF
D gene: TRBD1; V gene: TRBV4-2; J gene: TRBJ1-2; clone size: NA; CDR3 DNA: TGTGCCAGCAGCTTGTATTCGACAGGGCGCAACTATGGCTACACCTTC; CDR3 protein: CASSLYSTGRNYGYTF
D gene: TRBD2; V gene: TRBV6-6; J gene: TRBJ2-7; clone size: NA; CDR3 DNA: TGTGCCAGCAGCTCCGGGACTAGAGGCTCCTACGAGCAGTACTTC; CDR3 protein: CASSSGTRGSYEQYF
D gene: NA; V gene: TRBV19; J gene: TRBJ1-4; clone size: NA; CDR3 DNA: TGTGCCAGTAGGCCGGACCGAAGGTTGGAAAAACTGTTTTTT; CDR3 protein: CASRPDRRLEKLFF
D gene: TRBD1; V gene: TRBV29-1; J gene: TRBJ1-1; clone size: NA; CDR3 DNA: TGCAGCGTCGAGGGACAGCAGAACACTGAAGCTTTCTTT; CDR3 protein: CSVEGQQNTEAFF
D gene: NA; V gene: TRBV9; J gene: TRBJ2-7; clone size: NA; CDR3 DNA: TGTGCCAGCAGCCCAACATGGGACGCTTCCTACGAGCAGTACTTC; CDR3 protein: CASSPTWDASYEQYF
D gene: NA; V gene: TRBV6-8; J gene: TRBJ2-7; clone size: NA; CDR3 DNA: TGTGCCACCAAACGATATAGCTCCTACGAGCAGTACTTC; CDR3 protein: CATKRYSSYEQYF
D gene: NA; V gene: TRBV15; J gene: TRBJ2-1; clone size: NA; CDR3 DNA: TGTGCCACCAGCAGAGAGTTCGGGGAGGACAATGAGCAGTTCTTC; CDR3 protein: CATSREFGEDNEQFF
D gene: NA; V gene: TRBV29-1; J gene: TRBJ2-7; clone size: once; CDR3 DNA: TGCAGCGTTGGGTCAGGTCAGTACGAGCAGTACTTC; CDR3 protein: CSVGSGQYEQYF
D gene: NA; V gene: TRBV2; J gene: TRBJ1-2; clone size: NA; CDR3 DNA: TGTGCCAGCAGTGGGGGCACTTCTAACTATGGCTACACCTTC; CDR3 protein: CASSGGTSNYGYTF
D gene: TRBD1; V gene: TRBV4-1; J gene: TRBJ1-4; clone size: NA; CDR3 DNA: TGCGCCAGCAGCCAACCCCGGGACCGCAGGGGGCCTGCAACTAATGAAAAACTGTTTTTT; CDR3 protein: CASSQPRDRRGPATNEKLFF
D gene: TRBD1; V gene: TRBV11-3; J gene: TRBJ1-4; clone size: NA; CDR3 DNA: TGTGCCAGCAGCCAGCGCGGTCGACAGGGGAAGGTTTTTGAAAAACTGTTTTTT; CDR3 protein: CASSQRGRQGKVFEKLFF
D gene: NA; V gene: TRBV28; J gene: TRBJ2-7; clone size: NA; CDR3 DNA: TGTGCCAGCACTCAAAGCGGGCATCTCTCCTACGAGCAGTACTTC; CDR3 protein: CASTQSGHLSYEQYF
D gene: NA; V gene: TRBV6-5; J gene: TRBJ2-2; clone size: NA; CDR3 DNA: TGTGCCAGCAGTTACTCGGGGAGTCCCACCGGGGAGCTGTTTTTT; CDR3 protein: CASSYSGSPTGELFF
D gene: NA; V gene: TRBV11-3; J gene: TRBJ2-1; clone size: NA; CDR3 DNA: TGTGCCAGCAGCTTAGTGGGCAGGAACAATGAGCAGTTCTTC; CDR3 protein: CASSLVGRNNEQFF
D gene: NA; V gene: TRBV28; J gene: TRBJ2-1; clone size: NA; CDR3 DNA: TGTGCCAGCAGTTTAGTGGCAGGCTCCTACAATGAGCAGTTCTTC; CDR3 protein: CASSLVAGSYNEQFF
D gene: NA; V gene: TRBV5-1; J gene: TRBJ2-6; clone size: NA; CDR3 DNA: TGCGCCAGCAGCTTGGCCCCACAGTCCTCTGGGGCCAACGTCCTGACTTTC; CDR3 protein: CASSLAPQSSGANVLTF
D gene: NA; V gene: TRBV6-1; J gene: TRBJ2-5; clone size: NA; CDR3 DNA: TGTGCCAGCAGACGCCCCCTCGCAGGGTTGGAGACCCAGTACTTC; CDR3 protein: CASRRPLAGLETQYF
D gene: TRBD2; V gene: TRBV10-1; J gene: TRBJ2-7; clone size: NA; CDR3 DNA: TGCGCCAGCAGCCGCGGGAGCTCCTACGAGCAGTACTTC; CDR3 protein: CASSRGSSYEQYF